This T cell receptor beta chain was sequenced during a study of cytomegalovirus exposure and HLA in healthy donors (dated by TCRdb to 2017 to 2019). Background on the whole study: In an earlier analysis of 587 of the donors, approximately 260 Gb of sequence data and 95 million to 130 million unique TCR beta sequences from 150 million to 200 million T cells were reported. Donor age, sex, ethnicity and CMV serostatus were collected together with the repertoire data. The study used immunosequencing to profile the T cell repertoires of approximately 690 subjects and linked those repertoires to cytomegalovirus serostatus. To study patterns of TCR occurrence, a later analysis re-analyzed previously published TCR beta repertoires from under 750 donors and added high-resolution HLA genotyping. In an earlier analysis of a few hundred of the donors, high-throughput TCR beta sequencing was used to judge whether each TCR beta V gene segment behaved as functional or pseudogenic. The genetic ancestry cluster associated with self-reported Caucasian donors included about 84% of the roughly 410 genotyped donors. A separate validation cohort of roughly 120 different subjects was used in addition to the approximately 640-subject first cohort. An early release that covered about 600 HLA-typed donors contained approximately 300 gigabases of sequencing data and about 93 million unique TCR sequences. High-throughput TCR immunosequencing, statistical association of individual TCRs with disease status, and machine learning were combined to predict cytomegalovirus infection status. Among 300 to 500 genotyped donors of the cohort, an average of roughly 230,000 unique TCR beta nucleotide sequences was sequenced per donor, of which about 18% were non-productive. The later analysis used no new phenotypic data to find candidate immune exposures, relying instead on TCR beta sequences and their occurrence across donors. Every repertoire in the discovery cohort had been generated on one and the same sequencing platform. The study aimed to test whether cataloging public T cell receptors could reveal signatures of past pathogen exposure. Both class I and class II loci were covered by HLA typing, at four-digit resolution. The number of donors typed differed by locus, with roughly 620-630 for A, B, C, DRB1 and DQB1, around 520 for DQA1, 600 to 610 for DPA1, and around 450 for DPB1. Genome-wide SNP genotypes for about 65% of the roughly 700 donors were used in a later genetic analysis, which treated that subset as a discovery cohort. Four or five DR-DQ haplotypes were handled as single units for association and clustering because linkage in the cohort was strong.

The germline V gene yields KGHSH for CDR1 and LQKENI for CDR2. The CDR3 spans 12 residues, from the cysteine through the phenylalanine. Only the CDR3 part of the read is kept: 36 bases, read in frame from the first base. V is reduced by 6 bases and J by 7 bases, leaving a spacing of 10 bases between them. To prepare the library, the immunoSEQ multiplex PCR assay was applied. For the multiplex PCR, a mixture combining 60 forward primers for TCR Vbeta segments and 13 reverse primers for TCR Jbeta segments was used. A multiplex PCR assay on genomic DNA amplified the CDR3 region of rearranged TCR beta genes. The amplified TCR beta libraries were sequenced on the Illumina HiSeq System as 87-base-pair reads. As for the original processing: In a later analysis, about 80 million unique TCR beta chains were counted across the approximately 640 repertoires, and around 10 million of these chains were shared by at least two donors. Raw reads were error-corrected and collapsed into unique sequences with a nearest-neighbor algorithm that merged closely related sequences to remove PCR and sequencing errors. CDR3 sequences were aligned to IMGT reference sequences to assign V, D and J gene segments. For a sequence to be retained, a match of at least six nucleotides was required to both a V gene segment and a J gene segment. Rearrangements were called productive when the CDR3 lacked stop codons and stayed in frame with V and J; all others were non-productive. CDR3 was defined by IMGT convention, running from the second conserved V-encoded cysteine to the conserved J-encoded phenylalanine. In an earlier analysis of 587 of the donors, sequences lacking an unambiguous match to a single V gene segment were excluded. An earlier analysis of under 750 of the donors called V segments functional above 56.7% productive rearrangements and segregating when the between-donor standard deviation exceeded 5%. To diagnose cytomegalovirus status from the catalog of TCR beta chain sequences, a statistical classification framework was built. A later analysis assigned V and J genes by comparing TCR nucleotide sequences with IMGT/GENE-DB human TR gene sequences. In a later analysis, CDR3 sequences and most-parsimonious VDJ recombination scenarios were assigned using the TCRdist pipeline. In a later analysis, every TCR beta chain was defined by the combination of its CDR3 amino acid sequence and its V-gene family, and reads without a unique V-gene family were dropped. As a way to deal with suspected cross-contamination and a sequencing artifact, a later analysis dropped 640 or so nucleotide sequences that were highly shared and had low generation probability. For each public chain, a later analysis derived a clonal expansion index from normalized ranks of inferred template counts within each repertoire. In a later analysis, generation probabilities were computed with a VDJ recombination model fitted to out-of-frame rearrangements, and the resulting probabilities were checked against IGoR. In a later analysis, hypergeometric tests were used to score TCR-TCR, TCR-HLA and TCR-CMV co-occurrence, with a repertoire-size bias correction applied to TCR pairs. To estimate false discovery rates, a later analysis permuted the HLA or CMV assignments 20 times. A later analysis grouped co-occurring TCRs with DBSCAN, adding TCRdist sequence similarity when clustering within HLA-allele-positive subsets. Repertoires with fewer than 30,000 or more than 120,000 public chains, plus five repertoires with anomalous nucleotide sharing, were excluded from co-occurrence clustering. This immuneACCESS table, as held by TCRdb, lists in-frame sequences with V and J called but not all clones. Of the missing ones, under half trace to an unresolved V gene in checked studies; the others have no known cause. That table furnishes V, J and clone size, whereas the DNA furnished D and trimming. The sample has under 150,000 clones on record, 81% of them singletons. The ten largest clones take up around 0.7% of the sample.

Turning to this clone: Its antigen has not been determined. Per-base quality was not reported, and no clone a single base away is much larger than it.

Overall study outcomes, separate from this receptor: Most CMV-associated TCR beta chains appeared to be HLA-restricted in a later analysis, and the HLA associations seemed to be driven largely by CMV exposure. A group of highly shared sequence variants was considered likely to be a technical artifact of the sequencing pipeline. Strong co-occurrence of HLA alleles, especially DR and DQ, made assigning TCR associations to individual alleles difficult. Immune exposure information for the cohort was limited to CMV serostatus. Some IMGT-functional V segments, including TRBV6-2 and TRBV6-3, could not be told apart with the 87-base-pair reads, so those segments were excluded. A later genetic analysis associated a missense DCLRE1C variant with V-gene and J-gene trimming of TCR beta chains, and an independent cohort replicated the association. Linkage disequilibrium might explain the correlated functional status among segregating V segments, but an unknown experimental factor could not be excluded. A later analysis reported that several top co-occurrence clusters appeared linked to parvovirus B19, influenza, CMV and Epstein-Barr virus. The cohort was sequenced for TCR beta chains only, and without alpha or paired-chain data the features that could be detected were limited. A later analysis found that HLA-associated TCR beta chains were more clonally expanded and had lower generation probabilities than equally common non-associated chains. The authors suggested that the approach could potentially be generalized to other disease states and immunological phenotypes. The study gave a list of roughly 150 TCR beta chains associated with cytomegalovirus. Roughly uniform sequencing depth across donors was assumed in presence/absence analyses, although this assumption may not hold. The classifier was reported to diagnose cytomegalovirus status with high specificity and sensitivity in both the original and validation cohorts. A further reported finding was that TCR beta sequences accurately predicted the HLA-A and HLA-B alleles for most subjects in the first cohort. Across donors, most TCR sequences were observed very rarely, whereas some public TCRs were present in many individuals. The earlier analysis of approximately 590 of the donors excluded approximately 15 rarely observed V segments, including chromosome 9 orphons, because counts were too low. HLA typing was unavailable for some donors at each locus, so association tests used only the typed subset. In a later analysis, more than 15,000 TCR beta sequences were associated with specific HLA alleles at a false discovery rate of 0.05. In vitro tests confirmed that a few of the cytomegalovirus-associated TCR beta chains recognize cytomegalovirus antigens. According to a later genetic analysis, donors in an Asian-associated ancestry cluster had fewer N-insertions in productive TCRs than the approximately 630-donor mean. Broadly in line with IMGT annotations, most TCR beta V segments showed up in productive rearrangements about 90% or about 30% of the time in an earlier analysis of a few hundred of the donors. In a later analysis, the rate of TCR association differed among HLA loci, with DRB1 alleles having the most associated TCRs and HLA-C alleles having the fewest.

The cohort was made up of around 720 healthy bone marrow donors. Cohort members were all nominally healthy when sampled, although unrecorded immune exposures were likely present. The donor was CMV seronegative and was included in the group of over 300 seronegative cohort members. Every donor gave a peripheral blood sample, and the peripheral blood mononuclear cells from that sample were used for TCR beta sequencing. Genomic DNA was extracted from the blood cell samples with the Qiagen DNeasy Blood Extraction Kit. The chain is made from TRBV18 and TRBJ1-5, with no confidently assigned D gene. The source is a young man in good health and CMV-seronegative. Material: PBMCs. The DNA reads TGTGCCAGCTCCCCCAGCGAGCAGCCCCAGCATTTT. Translated, this is CASSPSEQPQHF. With all but the CDR3 taken from the reference TRBV18 and TRBJ1-5 genes, the full variable domain is: NAGVMQNPRHLVRRRGQEARLRCSPMKGHSHVYWYRQLPEEGLKFMVYLQKENIIDESGMPKERFSAEFPKEGPSILRIQQVVRGDSAAYFCASSPSEQPQHFGDGTRLSIL.